This T cell receptor (beta chain) comes out of a study of blood T cell repertoires in COVID-19. Looking at the study overall: Sources were T cells, B-cell-depleted T cells, or PBMCs; the material itself was cDNA or gDNA.

This clone has only a few counts. Some clones are missing from TCRdb's copy, which holds only in-frame ones; the method was immunoSEQ multiplex PCR. This sample has tens of thousands of clones; approximately 86% occur once, and the top ten carry approximately 28%. This TCR was sampled from a man in his forties or fifties with acute or convalescent COVID-19. Sequences were obtained from peripheral blood.

CDR3 amino acids: CASSLVPTQPGDTQYF. Here the CDR3 DNA reads TGTGCCAGCAGCTTAGTTCCCACCCAGCCAGGGGATACGCAGTATTTT. This chain uses TRBV7-6 with TRBJ2-3; possibly TRBD1 for D (5 bases). Deletions cut 1 base from V and 6 bases from J, with 17 bases between. Per the germline V gene, CDR1 is SGHVS and CDR2 is FNYEAQ. The CDR3 extends over 16 amino acids.